This T cell receptor (beta chain) was profiled in a study of shared clonotypes between healthy human individuals. Study background: The donor pool was made up of a couple of women and a few men aged 18 to 49.

Trimming left V 2 bases short and J 5 bases short, with 16 bases between. The CDR3 length is 16 residues. The V gene's germline CDR1 is MNHEY and CDR2 SMNVEV (reference sequence). CD8 cells classed as naive were CD45RO-negative and positively selected for CCR7, excluding terminally differentiated effector memory CD45RA+ cells. The donors, healthy adults who were HIV-negative, had experienced no recent acute infections or vaccinations. Those who donated, Caucasian adults without exception, all lived in Nashville, Tennessee. Original handling: Junction-only sequences produced by ImmunoSEQ had no quality scores, so filtering differed. The assay was immunoSEQ multiplex PCR, and TCRdb's table has in-frame clones only and misses some. The DNA was the basis for D and trimming; V, J and clone size are from that table. Among more than 2 million clones listed, about 94% were seen once.

The receptor was derived from a man younger than 30 in good health. Some clones in this sample may be carry-over from other donors' samples. The chain recombines TRBV27 with TRBJ1-5, with D maybe TRBD1 (5 bases). The sample was naive CD8+ T cells from PBMCs. CDR3 in amino acids: CASSLVAPGLHQPQHF. The CDR3 coding sequence is TGTGCCAGCAGTTTAGTAGCGCCGGGACTCCATCAGCCCCAGCATTTT.